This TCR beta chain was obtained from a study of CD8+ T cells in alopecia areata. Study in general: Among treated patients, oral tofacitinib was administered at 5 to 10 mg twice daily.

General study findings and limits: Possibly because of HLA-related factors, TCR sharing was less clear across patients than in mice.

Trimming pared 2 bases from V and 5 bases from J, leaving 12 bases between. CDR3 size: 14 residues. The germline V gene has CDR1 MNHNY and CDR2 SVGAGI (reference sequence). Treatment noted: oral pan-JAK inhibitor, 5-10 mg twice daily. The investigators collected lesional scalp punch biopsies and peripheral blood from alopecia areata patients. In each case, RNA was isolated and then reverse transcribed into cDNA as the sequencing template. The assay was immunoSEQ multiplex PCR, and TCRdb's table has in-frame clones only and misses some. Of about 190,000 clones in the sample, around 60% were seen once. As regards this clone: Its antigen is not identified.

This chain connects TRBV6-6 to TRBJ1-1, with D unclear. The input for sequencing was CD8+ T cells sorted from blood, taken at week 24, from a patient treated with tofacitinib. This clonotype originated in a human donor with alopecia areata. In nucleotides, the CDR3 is TGTGCCAGCAGTTACGAGGCCTTTAGGACTGAAGCTTTCTTT. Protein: CASSYEAFRTEAFF.